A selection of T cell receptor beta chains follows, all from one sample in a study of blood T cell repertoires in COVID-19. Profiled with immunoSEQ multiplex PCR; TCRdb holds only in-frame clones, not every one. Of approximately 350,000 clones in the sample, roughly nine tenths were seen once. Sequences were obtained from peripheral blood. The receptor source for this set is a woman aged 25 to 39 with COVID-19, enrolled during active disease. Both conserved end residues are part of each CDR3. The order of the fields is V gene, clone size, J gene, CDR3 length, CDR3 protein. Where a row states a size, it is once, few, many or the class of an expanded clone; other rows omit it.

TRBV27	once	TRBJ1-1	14	CASSLTSRGTEAFF
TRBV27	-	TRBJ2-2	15	CASSLTIQGTGELFF
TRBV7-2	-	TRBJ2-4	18	CASSPRPGQGIAKNIQYF
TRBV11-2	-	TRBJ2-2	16	CASSAGTARRAGELFF
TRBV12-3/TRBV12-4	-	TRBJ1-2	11	CASSHGGYYTF
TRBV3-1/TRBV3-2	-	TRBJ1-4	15	CASSQGGGPDEKLFF
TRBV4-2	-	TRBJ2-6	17	CASSQDDSSSGANVLTF
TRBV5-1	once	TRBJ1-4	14	CASSHDRDGEKLFF
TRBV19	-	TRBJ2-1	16	CASSTSGMGFWDEQFF
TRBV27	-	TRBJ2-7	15	CASSLKGTGTYEQYF
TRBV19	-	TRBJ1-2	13	CASSMGTGNGYTF
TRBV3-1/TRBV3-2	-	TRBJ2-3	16	CASSPRREWGTDTQYF
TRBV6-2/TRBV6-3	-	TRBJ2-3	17	CASSSETSGLITDTQYF
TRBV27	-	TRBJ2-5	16	CASRRGWDSLQETQYF
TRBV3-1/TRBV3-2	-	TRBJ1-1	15	CASSRLGGKNTEAFF
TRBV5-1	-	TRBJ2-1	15	CASSPTGSVYNEQFF
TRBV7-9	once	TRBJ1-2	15	CASSFGRRPGYGYTF
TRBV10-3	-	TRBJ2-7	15	CAISGEQGPYSEQYF
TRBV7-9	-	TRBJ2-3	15	CASSLASGRLDTQYF
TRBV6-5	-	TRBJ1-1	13	CASSFTRNTEAFF
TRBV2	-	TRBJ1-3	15	CASSRQGASGNTIYF
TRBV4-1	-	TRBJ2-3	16	CASSRLAGGNTDTQYF
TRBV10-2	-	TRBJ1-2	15	CASSEGQGRNYGYTF
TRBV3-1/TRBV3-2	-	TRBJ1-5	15	CASSPAVISNQPQHF
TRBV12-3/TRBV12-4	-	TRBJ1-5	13	CASTPDRHQPQHF
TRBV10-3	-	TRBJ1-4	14	CAIRRDRNNEKLFF
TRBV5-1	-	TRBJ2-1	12	CASSLAGTGWVF
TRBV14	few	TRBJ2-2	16	CASSQDYRRGRGELFF
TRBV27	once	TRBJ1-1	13	CASSLQGSTEAFF
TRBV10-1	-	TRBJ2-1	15	CASSESTVGLIEQFF
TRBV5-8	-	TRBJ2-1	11	CASSLVLEQFF
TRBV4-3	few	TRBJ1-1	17	CASSPSGWAEMNTEAFF
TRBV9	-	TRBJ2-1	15	CASSKTSGRSNEQFF
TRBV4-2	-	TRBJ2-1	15	CASSLGTAEGNEQFF
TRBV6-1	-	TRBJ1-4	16	CASSELQGTRSEKLFF
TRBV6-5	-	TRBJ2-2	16	CASSSAGTGDTGELFF
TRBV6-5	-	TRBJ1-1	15	CASSLPKAVVTEAFF
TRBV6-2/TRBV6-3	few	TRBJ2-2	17	CASSSHRDSTYTGELFF
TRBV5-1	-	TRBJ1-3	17	CASSPGTATITGNTIYF
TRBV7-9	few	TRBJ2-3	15	CASSRSQDYTDTQYF